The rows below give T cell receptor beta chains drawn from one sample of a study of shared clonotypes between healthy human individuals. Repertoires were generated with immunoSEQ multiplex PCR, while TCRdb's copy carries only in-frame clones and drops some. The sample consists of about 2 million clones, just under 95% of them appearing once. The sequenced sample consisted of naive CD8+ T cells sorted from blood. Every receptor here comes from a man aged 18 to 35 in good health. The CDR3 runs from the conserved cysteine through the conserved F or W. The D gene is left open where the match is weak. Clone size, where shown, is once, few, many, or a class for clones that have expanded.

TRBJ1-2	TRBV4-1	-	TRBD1	TGCGCCAGCAGCCCTCGGGACAGTTCCCCCTCTAACTATGGCTACACCTTC	CASSPRDSSPSNYGYTF
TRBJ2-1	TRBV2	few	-	TGTGCCAGCACGAACGGGCGACAAACCAATGAGCAGTTCTTC	CASTNGRQTNEQFF
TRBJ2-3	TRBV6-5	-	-	TGTGCCAGCAGTTCAGGGTCTGGAGATACGCAGTATTTT	CASSSGSGDTQYF
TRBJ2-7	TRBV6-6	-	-	TGTGCCAGCAGTTACTCAGGGTTCTCCTACGAGCAGTACTTC	CASSYSGFSYEQYF
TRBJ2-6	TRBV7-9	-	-	TGTGCCAGCAGCTCAAGTGTCTCTGGGGCCAACGTCCTGACTTTC	CASSSSVSGANVLTF
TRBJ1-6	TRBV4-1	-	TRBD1	TGCGCCAGCAGCTCTCGACAGGGAGGACCCCTCCACTTT	CASSSRQGGPLHF
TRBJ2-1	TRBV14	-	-	TGTGCCAGCACCCCCCGGGGTAGCCTTAGAGGGAATGAGCAGTTCTTC	CASTPRGSLRGNEQFF
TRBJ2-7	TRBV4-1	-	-	TGCGCCAGCAGCCAAGGTCCCGGGGCGGGATACATTTACGAGCAGTACTTC	CASSQGPGAGYIYEQYF
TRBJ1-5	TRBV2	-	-	TGTGCCAGCAGTGATGGCGGTTATAGCAATCAGCCCCAGCATTTT	CASSDGGYSNQPQHF
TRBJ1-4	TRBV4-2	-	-	TGTGCCAGCAGCCAAGGGGAGGAACTGTTTTTT	CASSQGEELFF
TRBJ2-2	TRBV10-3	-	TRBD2	TGTGCCATCAGTGCACTAGCGGGAGATGGGGGGGAGCTGTTTTTT	CAISALAGDGGELFF
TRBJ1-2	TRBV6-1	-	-	TGTGCCAGCAGTGGGGAGTTTAGAGGCGCCTTTGGGTATGGCTACACCTTC	CASSGEFRGAFGYGYTF
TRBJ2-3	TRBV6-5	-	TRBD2	TGTGCCAGCAGTTCTGAGACTAGCGCCACTGGAGATACGCAGTATTTT	CASSSETSATGDTQYF
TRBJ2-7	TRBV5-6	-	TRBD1	TGTGCCAGCAGCTTGGGCTCCGGGACAGGGGTTCTCTACGAGCAGTACTTC	CASSLGSGTGVLYEQYF
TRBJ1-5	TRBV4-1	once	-	TGCGCCAGCAGCCAAAACAGGGTTGTCAATCAGCCCCAGCATTTT	CASSQNRVVNQPQHF
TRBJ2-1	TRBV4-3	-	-	TGCGCCAGCAGTCCTGGGGGCTACAATGAGCAGTTCTTC	CASSPGGYNEQFF
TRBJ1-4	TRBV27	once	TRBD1	TGTGCCAGCAGCACCAGGGGGAGAGAAAAACTGTTTTTT	CASSTRGREKLFF
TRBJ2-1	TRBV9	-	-	TGTGCCAGCAGCGCCCAGGGAGGCTACAATGAGCAGTTCTTC	CASSAQGGYNEQFF
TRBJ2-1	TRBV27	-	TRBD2	TGTGCCAGCAGTTTGCCTAGCGGTAATGAGCAGTTCTTC	CASSLPSGNEQFF
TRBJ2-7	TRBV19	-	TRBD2	TGTGCCAGTAGTATGGGGCGGGAGACTTACGAGCAGTACTTC	CASSMGRETYEQYF
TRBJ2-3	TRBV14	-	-	TGTGCCAGCAGCCAAGGCACTAGCAGCACAGGGGATACGCAGTATTTT	CASSQGTSSTGDTQYF
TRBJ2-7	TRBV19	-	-	TGTGCCAGTAGTATGGGATTGGGCTACGAGCAGTACTTC	CASSMGLGYEQYF
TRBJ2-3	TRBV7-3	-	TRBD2	TGTGCCAGCAGCTTAGCCCGGGGGGGCACTGATACGCAGTATTTT	CASSLARGGTDTQYF
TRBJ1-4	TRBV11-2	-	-	TGTGCCAGCAGCTCTCGGACTGGGGCCACTAATGAAAAACTGTTTTTT	CASSSRTGATNEKLFF
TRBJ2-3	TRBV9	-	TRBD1	TGTGCCAGCAGCGTAGCCGGGACAGGCAGCACAGATACGCAGTATTTT	CASSVAGTGSTDTQYF
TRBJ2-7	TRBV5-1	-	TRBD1	TGCGCCAGCAGGGAATCGGGACAGCCATACTACGAGCAGTACTTC	CASRESGQPYYEQYF
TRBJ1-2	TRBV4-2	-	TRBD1	TGTGCCAGCAGCCAAGAAATCCAAATTGACAGGGCTGGCTACACCTTC	CASSQEIQIDRAGYTF
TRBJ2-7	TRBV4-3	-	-	TGCGCCAGCAGCCAAGAAAAGGGGAACTACTACGAGCAGTACTTC	CASSQEKGNYYEQYF
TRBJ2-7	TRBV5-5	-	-	TGTGCCAGCAGCTTGGAGGTGTCAAGTACTCCCTACGAGCAGTACTTC	CASSLEVSSTPYEQYF
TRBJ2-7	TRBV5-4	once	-	TGTGCCAGCAGCTTGGGTCAGGGTAACTACGAGCAGTACTTC	CASSLGQGNYEQYF
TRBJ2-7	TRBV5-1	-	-	TGCGCCAGCAGCTTGTTTGGCCAGACCTACGAGCAGTACTTT	CASSLFGQTYEQYF
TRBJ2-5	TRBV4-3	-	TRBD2	TGCGCCAGCAGCCAAGAATGGGACGGGGGGTCCCAAGAGACCCAGTACTTC	CASSQEWDGGSQETQYF
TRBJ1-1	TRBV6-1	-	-	TGTGCCAGCAGTGAATTCCGGGACACTGAAGCTTTCTTT	CASSEFRDTEAFF
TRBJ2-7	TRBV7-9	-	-	TGTGCCAGCAGCGAGACTTCTGGGATCGCCTACGAGCAGTACTTC	CASSETSGIAYEQYF
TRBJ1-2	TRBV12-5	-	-	TGTGCTAGTGTTCAGTCCTGGACAGTTTATAACTATGGCTACACCTTC	CASVQSWTVYNYGYTF
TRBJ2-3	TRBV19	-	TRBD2	TGTGCCAGTAGTATTGTAGCGGGCGCCACAGATACGCAGTATTTT	CASSIVAGATDTQYF
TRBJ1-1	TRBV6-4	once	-	TGTGCCAGCAGTGACTCCCTGTTTGGGACTGAAGCTTTCTTT	CASSDSLFGTEAFF
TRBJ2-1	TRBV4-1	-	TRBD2	TGCGCCAGCAGCTCCCAGCGGGAGGGCCAGGATGAGCAGTTCTTC	CASSSQREGQDEQFF
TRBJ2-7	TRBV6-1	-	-	TGTGCCAGCAGTGAAGGGGGTCTTGCCTTC	CASSEGGLAF
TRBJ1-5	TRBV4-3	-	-	TGCGCCAGCAGCCAAGATGTGGAGGGAAATCAGCCCCAGCATTTT	CASSQDVEGNQPQHF
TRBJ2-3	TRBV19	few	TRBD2	TGTGCCAGTAGTATCCTAGCGGGAGGCACAGATACGCAGTATTTT	CASSILAGGTDTQYF
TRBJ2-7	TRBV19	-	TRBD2	TGTGCCAGTAGTATAGCGGCTAGCGGGTCCTACGAGCAGTACTTC	CASSIAASGSYEQYF